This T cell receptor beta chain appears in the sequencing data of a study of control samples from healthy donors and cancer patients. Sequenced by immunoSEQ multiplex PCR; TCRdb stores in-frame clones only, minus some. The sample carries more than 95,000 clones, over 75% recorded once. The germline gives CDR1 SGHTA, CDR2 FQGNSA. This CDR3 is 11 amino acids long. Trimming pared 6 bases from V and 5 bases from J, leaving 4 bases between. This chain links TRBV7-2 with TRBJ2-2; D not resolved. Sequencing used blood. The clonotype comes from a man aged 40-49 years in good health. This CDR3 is CASSWTGELFF. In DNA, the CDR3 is TGTGCCAGCAGTTGGACCGGGGAGCTGTTTTTT.